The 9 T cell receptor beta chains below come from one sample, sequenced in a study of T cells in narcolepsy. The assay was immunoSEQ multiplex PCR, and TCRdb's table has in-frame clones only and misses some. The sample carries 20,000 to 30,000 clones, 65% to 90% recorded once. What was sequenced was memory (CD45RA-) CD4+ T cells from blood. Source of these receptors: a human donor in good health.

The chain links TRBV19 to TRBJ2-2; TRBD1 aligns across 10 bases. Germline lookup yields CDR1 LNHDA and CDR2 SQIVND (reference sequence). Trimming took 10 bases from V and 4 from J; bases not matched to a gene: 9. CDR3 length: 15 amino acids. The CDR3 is CATTRDRGGTGELFF. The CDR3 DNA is TGTGCCACCACTAGGGACAGGGGAGGCACCGGGGAGCTGTTTTTT.

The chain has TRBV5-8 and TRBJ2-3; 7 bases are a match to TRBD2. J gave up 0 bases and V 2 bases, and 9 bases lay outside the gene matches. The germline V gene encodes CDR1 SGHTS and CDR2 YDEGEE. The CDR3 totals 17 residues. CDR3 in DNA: TGTGCCAGCAGCTTAATGACTAGCTGGACTAGCACAGATACGCAGTATTTT. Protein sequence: CASSLMTSWTSTDTQYF. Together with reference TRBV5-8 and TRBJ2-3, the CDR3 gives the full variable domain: EAGVTQSPTHLIKTRGQQATLRCSPISGHTSVYWYQQALGLGLQFLLWYDEGEERNRGNFPPRFSGRQFPNYSSELNVNALELEDSALYLCASSLMTSWTSTDTQYFGPGTRLTVL.

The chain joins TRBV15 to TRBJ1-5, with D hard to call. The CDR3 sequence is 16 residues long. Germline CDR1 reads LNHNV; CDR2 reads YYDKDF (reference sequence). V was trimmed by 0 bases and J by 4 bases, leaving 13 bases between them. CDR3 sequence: CATSRDIGSANQPQHF. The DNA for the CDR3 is TGTGCCACCAGCAGAGATATCGGGTCCGCGAATCAGCCCCAGCATTTT.

The CDR3 coding sequence is TGTGCCAGCATATCACAGCGGGATAGCGGCATTCAGTACTTC. Its protein is CASISQRDSGIQYF. The rearrangement uses TRBV5-4 and TRBJ2-4; 7 bases are a match to TRBD2. The CDR3 is 14 residues long. The V segment lost 6 bases and the J segment 9 bases; nucleotides outside the gene matches: 12. The germline CDR1 and CDR2 sequences are SGHNT and YYREEE (reference sequence).

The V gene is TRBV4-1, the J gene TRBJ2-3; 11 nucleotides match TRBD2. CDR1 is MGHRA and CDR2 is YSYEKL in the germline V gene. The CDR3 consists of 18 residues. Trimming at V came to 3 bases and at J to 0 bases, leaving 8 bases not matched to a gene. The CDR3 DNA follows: TGCGCCAGCAGCCAGATGACTAGCGGGATGGGTAGCACAGATACGCAGTATTTT. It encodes CASSQMTSGMGSTDTQYF.

The CDR3 coding sequence is TGTGCCAGCACCAAGCGGGAAGGGGGTGAGCAGTTCTTC. Amino acid sequence: CASTKREGGEQFF. The chain employs TRBV6-1 and TRBJ2-1, with D perhaps TRBD2 (7 bases). The CDR3 totals 13 residues. V lost 7 bases to trimming and J lost 9 bases, with 16 bases between them. Germline CDR1 and CDR2: MNHNS and SASEGT.

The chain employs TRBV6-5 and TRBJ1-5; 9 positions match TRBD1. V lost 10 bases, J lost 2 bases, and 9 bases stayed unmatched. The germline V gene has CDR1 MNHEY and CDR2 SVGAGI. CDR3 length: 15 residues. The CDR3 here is CAINGQGSGNQPQHF. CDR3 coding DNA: TGTGCCATCAATGGACAGGGGTCGGGCAATCAGCCCCAGCATTTT.

The CDR3 nucleotides are TGTGCCAGCAGCCAAGATTGGGGACTAGCGGGGAGAATAGCCAAAAACATTCAGTACTTC. The encoded protein is CASSQDWGLAGRIAKNIQYF. The rearrangement uses TRBV4-2 and TRBJ2-4; 13 bases match TRBD2. CDR3 length equals 20 residues. Losses at the gene ends were 0 bases for V and 0 bases for J; bases not matched to a gene: 8. The germline V gene has CDR1 LGHNA and CDR2 YNFKEQ.

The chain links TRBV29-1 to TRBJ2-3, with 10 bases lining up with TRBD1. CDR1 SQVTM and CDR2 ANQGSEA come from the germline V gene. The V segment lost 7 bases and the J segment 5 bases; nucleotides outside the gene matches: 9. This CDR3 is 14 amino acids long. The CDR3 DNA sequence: TGCAGCGCCCACGACAGGGGGCAGGGAGATACGCAGTATTTT. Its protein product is CSAHDRGQGDTQYF.